The T cell receptor (beta chain) described here comes from a study of Ad26.COV2.S vaccination and SARS-CoV-2 variants. Across the whole study: In the study, Ad26.COV2.S was injected intramuscularly once, or twice 56 days apart.

CDR1 is MNHEY and CDR2 is SVGAGI in the germline V gene. This CDR3 comprises 11 residues. Trimming cost V 8 bases and J 3 bases, with 7 bases left between them. The table came from immunoSEQ multiplex PCR; TCRdb's copy has only in-frame clones and leaves some out. The sample has almost 400,000 clones; around nine tenths are singletons. Study findings and constraints: Placebo recipients trailed vaccine recipients in spike-specific TCR breadth. Substantial response breadth was reportedly seen for spike-specific CD8+ and CD4+ T cells after vaccination.

About this clone: What it binds is unknown.

Treatment reported: approximately 18 received Ad26.COV2.S at low or high dose, single or two shots; about 5 received placebo; per-sample allocation not given. Vaccine and placebo recipients were sampled on day 63 after the first injection. J is TRBJ1-2 and V is TRBV6-5; no clear D gene. This sample comprised peripheral blood, obtained in a trial of Ad26.COV2.S vaccine versus placebo. This receptor was taken from a person aged 18-60 years who received the Ad26.COV2.S COVID-19 vaccine or a placebo. CDR3 residues: CASWQDYGYTF. DNA of the CDR3: TGTGCCAGCTGGCAGGACTATGGCTACACCTTC.